One sample yielded the 25 T cell receptor beta chains listed below, sequenced in a study of shared clonotypes between healthy human individuals. Measured with immunoSEQ multiplex PCR; TCRdb has only the in-frame clones, and not every one. The sample lists more than 550,000 clones, 72% occurring once. What was sequenced was memory CD4+ T cells sorted from blood. As to subset: CD45RA-negative fraction. These receptor sequences come from a woman aged 25 to 39 in good health.

The chain employs TRBV2 and TRBJ1-5, with D hard to call. The CDR3 extends over 13 amino acids. Looked up from germline, CDR1 is SNHLY and CDR2 is FYNNEI. The V gene lost 5 bases and the J gene lost 2 bases, with 7 bases spanning the gap. The CDR3, as DNA: TGTGCCAGCAGTCGGGCTCGCAATCAGCCCCAGCATTTT. Translating gives CASSRARNQPQHF.

The chain employs TRBV29-1 and TRBJ1-2; D gene uncertain. This CDR3 has 13 amino acids. Trimming cost V 4 bases and J 4 bases, with 13 bases left between them. Germline V gene lookup returns CDR1 SQVTM and CDR2 ANQGSEA. Written as DNA, the CDR3 is TGCAGCGTTGGAGAAGACTTGACCTATGGCTACACCTTC. Amino acids: CSVGEDLTYGYTF.

The chain is built from TRBV7-8 and TRBJ1-1; D gene ambiguous. This CDR3 has 13 residues. CDR1 and CDR2 from the germline V gene are SGHVS and FQNEAQ. V lost 5 bases and J lost 4, with 11 bases in between. CDR3 amino acids: CASSPDSITEAFF. CDR3 coding DNA: TGTGCCAGCAGCCCGGACTCCATCACTGAAGCTTTCTTT.

The chain has TRBV30 and TRBJ1-1; D may be TRBD1 (6 bases). This CDR3 spans 13 amino acids. The germline V and J ends were trimmed by 1 base and 10 bases, with 16 bases remaining between them. Looked up from germline, CDR1 is GTSNPN and CDR2 is SVGIG (reference sequence). In DNA, the CDR3 is TGTGCCTGGAGTGCTTGGGACTTAGGGGGAGCTTTCTTT. This translates into CAWSAWDLGGAFF.

This chain connects TRBV28 to TRBJ2-3, with TRBD2 as a possible D gene (6 bases). Between the trimmed V and J ends, which lost 7 bases and 3 bases, there was a span of 14 bases. Germline V CDR1 and CDR2: MDHEN, SYDVKM. The CDR3 is 14 residues long. The DNA for the CDR3 is TGTGCCAGCATTGAACCGGGAGATACAGATACGCAGTATTTT. This translates into CASIEPGDTDTQYF.

The chain joins TRBV5-1 to TRBJ2-7, with D maybe TRBD2 (6 bases). The CDR3 has 17 amino acids. CDR1 is SGHRS, CDR2 YFSETQ, per germline. V was trimmed by 2 bases and J by 5 bases, leaving 23 bases between them. CDR3: CASSLFSLYGSGHEQYF. The CDR3 nucleotides are TGCGCCAGCAGCTTATTTTCCCTTTACGGGAGTGGCCACGAGCAGTACTTC.

This clone has a handful of counts. V gene TRBV28 combines with J gene TRBJ1-5; TRBD1 matches at 10 bases. The trim removed 6 bases at V and 0 bases at J, leaving 5 bases unmatched. The germline CDR1 and CDR2 sequences are MDHEN and SYDVKM. The CDR3 is 16 residues long. This CDR3 reads CASSKDRGFSNQPQHF. The CDR3, as DNA: TGTGCCAGCAGCAAGGACAGGGGGTTTAGCAATCAGCCCCAGCATTTT.

J is TRBJ2-2 and V is TRBV5-1, with D perhaps TRBD2 (6 bases). Germline V CDR1 and CDR2: SGHRS, YFSETQ. This CDR3 comprises 16 residues. V lost 3 bases and J lost 1, with 13 bases in between. The CDR3 region has the DNA TGCGCCAGCAGCTCCATTCCTAGCGTGAACACCGGGGAGCTGTTTTTT. Amino acids: CASSSIPSVNTGELFF.

About this clone itself: In the same sample, other DNA sequences code for this CDR3. V gene TRBV28 combines with J gene TRBJ2-7, with D unclear. The CDR3 has 12 residues. Trimming left V 4 bases short and J 3 bases short, with 7 bases between. Germline CDR1 and CDR2: MDHEN and SYDVKM. The CDR3 protein is CASSSPSYEQYF. CDR3 in DNA: TGTGCCAGCAGTTCACCCAGCTACGAGCAGTACTTC.

The chain is built from TRBV10-3 and TRBJ2-7; TRBD1 aligns across 7 bases. This CDR3 spans 12 amino acids. Germline V gives CDR1 ENHRY, CDR2 SYGVKD. Trimming at V came to 1 base and at J to 7 bases, leaving 1 base not matched to a gene. The CDR3 nucleotides read TGTGCCATCAGTGAGTTGGGACAGGAGCAGTACTTC. It codes for CAISELGQEQYF.

The table lists this clone with a few counts. The J gene is TRBJ2-2, the V gene TRBV10-1, with D possibly matching TRBD2 (6 bases). CDR1 is WNHNN, CDR2 SYGVQD, per germline (reference sequence). The germline V and J ends were trimmed by 9 bases and 1 base, with 9 bases remaining between them. This CDR3 comprises 13 residues. The CDR3 reads CASAGRNTGELFF. In DNA, the CDR3 is TGCGCCAGTGCCGGGAGGAACACCGGGGAGCTGTTTTTT.

Regarding this clone: Additional DNA sequences in this sample encode the identical CDR3. The chain joins TRBV28 to TRBJ1-5; D unclear. V was trimmed by 5 bases and J by 3 bases, leaving 5 bases between them. Germline CDR1 is MDHEN and CDR2 is SYDVKM. This CDR3 contains 12 residues. DNA of the CDR3: TGTGCCAGCAGTCCGCCCAATCAGCCCCAGCATTTT. This gives the protein CASSPPNQPQHF.

This clone was observed a few times. The J gene is TRBJ1-2, the V gene TRBV11-2; D is undetermined. The CDR3 contains 14 residues. The germline CDR1 and CDR2 sequences are SGHAT and FQNNGV. With 5 bases removed from V and 2 bases from J, the gap between germline ends came to 12 bases. This CDR3 reads CASSTANLNYGYTF. As DNA, the CDR3 is TGTGCCAGCAGCACCGCAAACTTAAACTATGGCTACACCTTC.

The chain employs TRBV7-2 and TRBJ1-2, with 10 bases that match TRBD1. CDR1 is SGHTA, CDR2 FQGNSA, per germline. There are 14 residues in the CDR3. With V trimmed by 4 bases and J by 8 bases, 7 bases remained unmatched. CDR3 nucleotides: TGTGCCAGCAGCTCTGACAGGGGGCTTCGGGGCTACACCTTC. This codes for CASSSDRGLRGYTF.

This clone was picked up a small number of times. The chain couples TRBV7-6 to TRBJ2-1, with D possibly TRBD1 on 5 matching bases. The CDR3 spans 15 residues. Deletions cut 3 bases from V and 0 bases from J, with 9 bases between. Germline V lookup: CDR1 SGHVS, CDR2 FNYEAQ. CDR3 amino acids: CASSLSGLSYNEQFF. Here the CDR3 DNA reads TGTGCCAGCAGCTTGTCAGGGCTCTCCTACAATGAGCAGTTCTTC.

This rearrangement joins TRBV18 to TRBJ2-1, with 8 bases that match TRBD2. The CDR3 runs to 19 residues. The germline CDR1 and CDR2 sequences are KGHSH and LQKENI. V shed 3 bases, J shed 4 bases, and the junction held 17 bases outside the gene matches. DNA of the CDR3: TGTGCCAGCTCACCCAATGGGACTAGTGCTTCCCGGGGATACAATGAGCAGTTCTTC. Protein sequence: CASSPNGTSASRGYNEQFF. The whole variable domain, remainder taken from reference TRBV18 and TRBJ2-1, is NAGVMQNPRHLVRRRGQEARLRCSPMKGHSHVYWYRQLPEEGLKFMVYLQKENIIDESGMPKERFSAEFPKEGPSILRIQQVVRGDSAAYFCASSPNGTSASRGYNEQFFGPGTRLTVL.

The chain carries TRBV9 and TRBJ1-4, with a possible D match to TRBD1 (6 bases). This CDR3 has 14 residues. From germline, CDR1 is SGDLS and CDR2 YYNGEE. V was shortened by 3 bases and J by 8 bases, with 14 bases between the two germline ends. For the CDR3, the DNA is TGTGCCAGCAGCGAGGGGGGAGCGGGGGAAAAACTGTTTTTT. This codes for CASSEGGAGEKLFF.

The chain couples TRBV5-1 to TRBJ2-1; unclear D gene. The CDR3 has 12 amino acids. Germline lookup yields CDR1 SGHRS and CDR2 YFSETQ. Deletions cut 3 bases from V and 7 bases from J, with 8 bases between. CDR3 amino acids: CASSSVRNEQFF. CDR3 nucleotide sequence: TGCGCCAGCAGCTCTGTAAGGAATGAGCAGTTCTTC.

The genes are TRBV2 and TRBJ2-7; 7 nucleotides line up with TRBD1. This CDR3 has 13 residues. The V gene end was trimmed by 7 bases and the J gene end by 0 bases; junction bases not matched to a gene: 3. The germline V gene has CDR1 SNHLY and CDR2 FYNNEI. The CDR3 region is CASIGDSSYEQYF. The DNA for the CDR3 is TGTGCCAGCATCGGGGACAGCTCCTACGAGCAGTACTTC.

At least ten counts were recorded for this clone. A read error may be the cause here, since a much bigger clone is one base away. This sample also contains other DNA sequences that code for the same CDR3. The rearrangement uses TRBV2 and TRBJ1-5; D perhaps matches TRBD1 (6 bases). The CDR3 runs to 14 residues. Germline V gene lookup returns CDR1 SNHLY and CDR2 FYNNEI. The V and J ends lost 2 bases and 2 bases respectively, with 7 bases between them. CDR3 in DNA: TGTGCCAGCAGTGAAAGGGGGGGCAATCAGCCCCAGCATTTT. This sequence encodes CASSERGGNQPQHF.

This clone was counted once. V and J are TRBV4-1 and TRBJ2-3, with a tentative D call TRBD2 (6 bases). CDR3 length equals 17 residues. Trimming stripped 0 bases from V and 2 bases from J, with 15 bases between. CDR1 and CDR2 (germline): MGHRA, YSYEKL. As DNA, the CDR3 is TGCGCCAGCAGCCAAGAGGAGGGCGGTCAAACCACAGATACGCAGTATTTT. It encodes CASSQEEGGQTTDTQYF.

The chain employs TRBV19 and TRBJ2-7; no definite D call. CDR1 LNHDA and CDR2 SQIVND come from the germline V gene (reference sequence). The CDR3 is made up of 14 amino acids. Trimming took 7 bases from V and 1 from J, leaving 14 bases between them. The CDR3 region is CASMDEARSYEQYF. CDR3 bases: TGTGCCAGTATGGACGAGGCTCGGTCCTACGAGCAGTACTTC.

This chain connects TRBV7-9 to TRBJ1-1, with D possibly TRBD1 on 5 matching bases. This CDR3 has 12 amino acids. Between the trimmed V and J ends, which lost 8 bases and 0 bases, there was a span of 7 bases. Germline CDR1 reads SEHNR; CDR2 reads FQNEAQ (reference sequence). The CDR3, as DNA: TGTGCCAGCGACAGAATGAACACTGAAGCTTTCTTT. Protein: CASDRMNTEAFF.

The gene calls are TRBV4-1 and TRBJ2-3; 12 bases map to TRBD2. Germline values: CDR1 MGHRA, CDR2 YSYEKL. Germline trimming cut 4 bases from V and 1 base from J; bases unmatched to any gene: 15. The CDR3 has 20 residues. The CDR3 region is CASSLGIVTSGRGGTDTQYF. CDR3 in DNA: TGCGCCAGCAGCCTCGGGATTGTGACTAGCGGGAGAGGGGGCACAGATACGCAGTATTTT.

V is TRBV2 and J is TRBJ1-1, with 7 bases fitting TRBD1. The CDR3 runs to 15 residues. V gave up 4 bases and J gave up 4 bases; unmatched junction bases: 9. Germline V CDR1 and CDR2: SNHLY, FYNNEI. The CDR3 sequence is CASSGLGRGFTEAFF. CDR3 sequence (DNA): TGTGCCAGCAGTGGATTGGGCAGGGGGTTCACTGAAGCTTTCTTT. The whole variable domain, filled in from reference TRBV2 and TRBJ1-1, reads EPEVTQTPSHQVTQMGQEVILRCVPISNHLYFYWYRQILGQKVEFLVSFYNNEISEKSEIFDDQFSVERPDGSNFTLKIRSTKLEDSAMYFCASSGLGRGFTEAFFGQGTRLTVV.